Shown below are 19 T cell receptor beta chains from a single sample sequenced in a study of cytomegalovirus exposure and HLA in healthy donors (dated 2017 in TCRdb). The library came from the immunoSEQ multiplex PCR assay. A mixture of 60 forward primers for TCR Vbeta segments and 13 reverse primers for TCR Jbeta segments was used in the multiplex PCR. Drawn from immuneACCESS, this table holds only the in-frame rearrangements with V and J called that TCRdb kept. Clones are partly lost; checked studies trace under half to an unresolved V gene and leave the rest unexplained. This sample is represented by 140,000 to 150,000 clones; over 70% of them were singletons. The ten largest make up more than 6.5% of the sample. Sequencing was performed on PBMCs. All receptors come from a man under 40 in good health and CMV-seronegative.

Only one count was recorded for this clone. The chain couples TRBV6-1 to TRBJ2-2; tentative D call: TRBD1 (5 bases). Trimming left V 1 base short and J 6 bases short, with 15 bases between. Germline V gene sequence: CDR1 MNHNS, CDR2 SASEGT. The CDR3 covers 16 residues. CDR3 sequence reads: CASSEEGWVGAGELFF. The CDR3 nucleotides read TGTGCCAGCAGTGAAGAAGGATGGGTAGGGGCCGGGGAGCTGTTTTTT.

The chain is built from TRBV5-1 and TRBJ2-5; TRBD2 matches at 15 bases. This CDR3 spans 19 amino acids. Germline lookup yields CDR1 SGHRS and CDR2 YFSETQ. V gave up 6 bases and J gave up 0 bases; unmatched junction bases: 12. CDR3 nucleotide sequence: TGCGCCAGCAACCCGGGGACTAGCGGGGGGTCACTGTACCAAGAGACCCAGTACTTC. Its protein is CASNPGTSGGSLYQETQYF. Using reference TRBV5-1 and TRBJ2-5 for the parts outside the CDR3, the full variable domain is KAGVTQTPRYLIKTRGQQVTLSCSPISGHRSVSWYQQTPGQGLQFLFEYFSETQRNKGNFPGRFSGRQFSNSRSEMNVSTLELGDSALYLCASNPGTSGGSLYQETQYFGPGTRLLVL.

V gene TRBV2 combines with J gene TRBJ1-1; D is unresolved. Looked up from germline, CDR1 is SNHLY and CDR2 is FYNNEI. The CDR3 spans 14 residues. The V gene lost 4 bases and the J gene lost 4 bases, with 13 bases spanning the gap. CDR3 DNA sequence: TGTGCCAGCAGTGTGGCAGGAGGTACCACTGAAGCTTTCTTT. This translates into CASSVAGGTTEAFF.

This clone was counted a few times. V and J are TRBV19 and TRBJ2-1, with 7 bases aligning to TRBD2. The CDR3 totals 13 residues. With 6 bases clipped from V and 10 bases from J, the junction kept 9 bases outside the gene matches. Germline CDR1 is LNHDA and CDR2 is SQIVND (reference sequence). This chain's CDR3 is CASSAGRGGEQFF. The CDR3 DNA reads TGTGCCAGTAGCGCAGGGAGGGGTGGGGAGCAGTTCTTC.

This clone was found a few times. This sequence joins TRBV7-6 and TRBJ1-3, with TRBD1 as a possible D gene (5 bases). This CDR3 is 17 amino acids long. Trimming shortened V by 3 bases and J by 0 bases, and 15 bases separated the two germline ends. Germline loops: CDR1 SGHVS, CDR2 FNYEAQ. The CDR3 here is CASSFPPGLHSGNTIYF. The CDR3 region has the DNA TGTGCCAGCAGCTTTCCTCCGGGACTGCACTCTGGAAACACCATATATTTT.

This sequence joins TRBV6-8 and TRBJ2-1; D gene uncertain. The V end was cut by 7 bases, the J end by 2 bases, with 15 bases between. CDR3 length: 15 residues. The germline CDR1 and CDR2 sequences are MNHGY and SAAAGT. The CDR3 sequence: CASTPSLATYNEQFF. The CDR3 bases are TGTGCCAGCACCCCCTCCCTCGCGACCTACAATGAGCAGTTCTTC.

V gene TRBV6-1 combines with J gene TRBJ1-3; 11 bases fit TRBD1. CDR1 is MNHNS and CDR2 is SASEGT in the germline V gene. CDR3 length: 15 residues. V lost 5 bases, J lost 4 bases, and 4 bases stayed unmatched. CDR3 region: CASSSGTGGGNTIYF. The CDR3, as DNA: TGTGCCAGCAGTTCCGGGACAGGGGGAGGAAACACCATATATTTT.

Concerning this clone: One end of the junction fails to match germline, which may point to a read error. Additional DNA sequences in this sample encode the identical CDR3. The CDR3 region is CASSLANGGRGAEAFF. The CDR3 coding sequence is TGCGCCAGCAGCTTGGCCAACGGGGGTCGTGGGGCTGAGGCTTTCTTT. V and J are TRBV5-1 and TRBJ1-1; perhaps TRBD1 as D (5 bases). Germline CDR1 reads SGHRS; CDR2 reads YFSETQ. The CDR3 has 16 amino acids.

The J gene is TRBJ2-7, the V gene TRBV5-1; weak D call: TRBD1 (6 bases). The CDR3 is 16 amino acids. The germline V gene encodes CDR1 SGHRS and CDR2 YFSETQ. Trimming removed 3 bases at V and 2 bases at J, with 18 bases between. Written as DNA, the CDR3 is TGCGCCAGCAGCTCGGATAATGGACAGCGGACCTACGAGCAGTACTTC. This translates into CASSSDNGQRTYEQYF.

The rearrangement joins TRBV19 to TRBJ1-6; D perhaps matches TRBD1 (6 bases). This CDR3 has 17 residues. V lost 7 bases and J lost 7, with 23 bases in between. The germline CDR1 and CDR2 sequences are LNHDA and SQIVND (reference sequence). CDR3 DNA sequence: TGTGCCAGTACCCGAGACAACAGGGTGGCGGGCAATTCACCCCTCCACTTT. The encoded protein is CASTRDNRVAGNSPLHF.

The chain couples TRBV18 to TRBJ2-7, with 10 bases that match TRBD1. V gave up 1 base and J gave up 2 bases; unmatched junction bases: 5. Germline lookup yields CDR1 KGHSH and CDR2 LQKENI. This CDR3 spans 16 amino acids. The CDR3 bases are TGTGCCAGCTCACCACTGGCCGGACAGGGGGCCTACGAGCAGTACTTC. Its protein is CASSPLAGQGAYEQYF.

J is TRBJ1-1 and V is TRBV13, with 8 bases matching TRBD1. V dropped 9 bases and J dropped 6; count of bases not matched to a gene: 3. The CDR3 extends over 11 amino acids. Germline V gives CDR1 PRHDT, CDR2 FYEKMQ (reference sequence). CDR3 sequence: CASVQGAEAFF. The CDR3 region has the DNA TGTGCCAGTGTACAGGGGGCTGAAGCTTTCTTT.

The chain recombines TRBV10-2 with TRBJ1-6; TRBD1 agrees at 8 bases. With 4 bases clipped from V and 8 bases from J, the junction kept 7 bases outside the gene matches. This CDR3 comprises 15 residues. Germline V CDR1 and CDR2: WSHSY, SAAADI. CDR3 sequence: CASSGGRTGYSPLHF. Written as DNA, the CDR3 is TGCGCCAGCAGTGGGGGGAGGACAGGGTATTCACCCCTCCACTTT.

This clone was observed once. V is TRBV29-1 and J is TRBJ1-2, with D possibly TRBD1 on 5 matching bases. The CDR3 sequence is 14 residues long. CDR1 is SQVTM, CDR2 ANQGSEA, per germline. The V gene lost 6 bases and the J gene lost 4 bases, with 18 bases spanning the gap. The CDR3 DNA follows: TGCAGCGTACCCGGGGACTCAGGGCTCTATGGCTACACCTTC. Translating gives CSVPGDSGLYGYTF.

The sample holds a few counts of this clone. J is TRBJ1-2 and V is TRBV5-1; D is perhaps TRBD1 (6 bases). Germline CDR1 and CDR2: SGHRS and YFSETQ. The CDR3 length is 15 residues. Trimming removed 4 bases at V and 3 bases at J, with 16 bases between. The CDR3 loop is CASSHAGVLDYGYTF. The CDR3 DNA reads as TGCGCCAGCAGCCATGCAGGGGTTTTGGACTATGGCTACACCTTC.

This chain uses TRBV30 with TRBJ2-7; a weak D match, TRBD1 (5 bases). The V gene lost 0 bases and the J gene lost 6 bases, with 18 bases spanning the gap. From germline, CDR1 is GTSNPN and CDR2 SVGIG (reference sequence). This CDR3 region has 15 residues. Written as DNA, the CDR3 is TGTGCCTGGAGTGTACTATTAAGGGGCGAGGCCGAGCAGTACTTC. It yields the protein CAWSVLLRGEAEQYF. The full variable domain, rest sourced from reference TRBV30 and TRBJ2-7, is SQTIHQWPATLVQPVGSPLSLECTVEGTSNPNLYWYRQAAGRGLQLLFYSVGIGQISSEVPQNLSASRPQDRQFILSSKKLLLSDSGFYLCAWSVLLRGEAEQYFGPGTRLTVT.

The V and J genes are TRBV7-9 and TRBJ1-2, with D possibly TRBD1 on 6 matching bases. The CDR3 covers 15 residues. The germline V and J ends were trimmed by 2 bases and 3 bases, with 13 bases remaining between them. Germline V gene data show CDR1 as SEHNR and CDR2 as FQNEAQ (reference sequence). CDR3 DNA: TGTGCCAGCAGCTTAATGTTAGGGGGGGACTATGGCTACACCTTC. This gives the protein CASSLMLGGDYGYTF.

The chain couples TRBV7-6 to TRBJ1-1; 8 nucleotides agree with TRBD1. Germline CDR1 SGHVS, CDR2 FNYEAQ. The CDR3 covers 14 residues. V was pared by 4 bases and J by 4 bases, with 5 bases of the junction left unmatched. This CDR3 reads CASSSVQGATEAFF. In nucleotides, the CDR3 is TGTGCCAGCAGCTCCGTTCAGGGGGCCACTGAAGCTTTCTTT.

The chain uses TRBV7-8 and TRBJ2-5; the match to TRBD2 covers 8 bases. The last part of the DNA fits TRBJ2-7 better; the J call may be wrong. This CDR3 is 14 amino acids long. CDR1 is SGHVS and CDR2 is FQNEAQ in the germline V gene. The DNA for the CDR3 is TGTGCCAGCAGCCCGGGAGGGCCCTCCTACGAGCAGTACTTC. It codes for CASSPGGPSYEQYF.